Below, 7 T cell receptor beta chains from the same sample are listed, as sequenced in a study of a mutant IDH1 vaccine in newly diagnosed glioma. Sequencing was performed with immunoSEQ multiplex PCR; in TCRdb, only in-frame clones are kept and a portion is missing. The sample shows 15,000 or so clones, around four fifths of them seen only once. Time point meaning: baseline, week 1 (first vaccination visit). Treatment here: pre-vaccination baseline after standard-of-care therapy. Specimen: PBMCs, collected from a glioma patient treated with radiotherapy, temozolomide or both. These receptors originate from a man between 40 and 49 years old with glioma.

This clone was seen a few times. The chain links TRBV30 to TRBJ1-2; no reliable D call. The CDR3 sequence is 17 residues long. Germline lookup yields CDR1 GTSNPN and CDR2 SVGIG (reference sequence). Deletions cut 3 bases from V and 0 bases from J, with 20 bases between. CDR3 in amino acids: CAWRWGRGMEANYGYTF. The CDR3 nucleotides are TGTGCCTGGAGGTGGGGTAGAGGGATGGAGGCTAACTATGGCTACACCTTC.

V and J are TRBV5-1 and TRBJ2-3, with D maybe TRBD2 (6 bases). V was cut by 5 bases and J by 10 bases, with 17 bases left in between. This CDR3 region has 13 residues. Germline CDR1 SGHRS, CDR2 YFSETQ. This chain's CDR3 is CASSRPPSDAQYF. In DNA, the CDR3 is TGCGCCAGCAGTCGACCCCCTAGCGATGCGCAGTATTTT.

The chain uses TRBV25-1 and TRBJ2-1, with 12 bases that match TRBD2. Germline CDR1 and CDR2: MGHDK and SYGVNS. The CDR3 has 18 residues. V trimming: 4 bases; J trimming: 0 bases; junction bases outside the gene matches: 7. CDR3 region: CASSGLAGGKSSYNEQFF. The CDR3 DNA is TGTGCCAGCAGTGGGCTAGCGGGAGGGAAGAGCTCCTACAATGAGCAGTTCTTC.

This clone was picked up a small number of times. The V and J genes are TRBV19 and TRBJ1-5; D ambiguous. Germline V CDR1 and CDR2: LNHDA, SQIVND (reference sequence). V lost 6 bases and J 3 bases, leaving 15 bases between the germline ends. The CDR3 is 15 amino acids. CDR3: CASSPHTGLNQPQHF. The CDR3 DNA follows: TGTGCCAGTAGCCCCCACACCGGCCTCAATCAGCCCCAGCATTTT.

This clone was found a few times. The chain links TRBV13 to TRBJ1-3; TRBD1 matches at 7 bases. Germline trimming cut 5 bases from V and 4 bases from J; bases unmatched to any gene: 8. Germline CDR1 and CDR2: PRHDT and FYEKMQ (reference sequence). The CDR3 covers 15 residues. The CDR3 bases are TGTGCCAGCAGCATAAGACAGGGTCCAGGAAACACCATATATTTT. This gives the protein CASSIRQGPGNTIYF.

The chain employs TRBV7-9 and TRBJ1-4; 7 bases line up with TRBD1. The germline V gene has CDR1 SEHNR and CDR2 FQNEAQ (reference sequence). Trimming at V came to 1 base and at J to 5 bases, leaving 4 bases not matched to a gene. This CDR3 is 15 amino acids long. CDR3 bases: TGTGCCAGCAGCTTAGGGGACAGTAGGAATGAAAAACTGTTTTTT. Its protein is CASSLGDSRNEKLFF.

This clone has more than one count but fewer than ten. This sequence joins TRBV19 and TRBJ1-3; D gene ambiguous. The CDR3 runs 14 residues. V was cut by 6 bases and J by 0 bases, with 9 bases left in between. Per the germline V gene, CDR1 is LNHDA and CDR2 is SQIVND (reference sequence). CDR3 coding DNA: TGTGCCAGTAGGGGTTTGAGCTCTGGAAACACCATATATTTT. Amino acids: CASRGLSSGNTIYF.